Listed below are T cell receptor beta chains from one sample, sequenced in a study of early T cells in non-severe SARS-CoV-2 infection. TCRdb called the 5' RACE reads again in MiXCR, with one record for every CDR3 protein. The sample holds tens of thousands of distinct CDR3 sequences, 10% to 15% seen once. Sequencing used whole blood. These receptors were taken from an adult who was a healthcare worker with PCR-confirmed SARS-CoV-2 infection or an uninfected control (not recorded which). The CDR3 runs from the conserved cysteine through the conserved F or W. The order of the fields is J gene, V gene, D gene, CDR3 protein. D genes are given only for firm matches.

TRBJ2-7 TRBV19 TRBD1 CASSGQGHYEQYF
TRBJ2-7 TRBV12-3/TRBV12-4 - CASSFAVDYEQYF
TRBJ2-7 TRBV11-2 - CASRAAGDWHEQYF
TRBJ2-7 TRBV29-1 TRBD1 CSVAFGTGDYEQYF
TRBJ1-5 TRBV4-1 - CASSQGAGLQPQHF
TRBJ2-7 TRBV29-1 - CSVEEGTDEQYF
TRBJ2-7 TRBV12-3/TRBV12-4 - CASSFRIHEQYF
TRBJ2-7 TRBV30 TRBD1 CAWSSGQGPSEQYF
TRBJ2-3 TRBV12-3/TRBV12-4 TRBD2 CASSRTSGRGDTQYF
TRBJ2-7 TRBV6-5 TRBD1 CASSLTTTGGGEQYF
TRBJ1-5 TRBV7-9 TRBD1 CASSLGQGVGGNQPQHF
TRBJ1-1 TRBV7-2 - CASSALRAAFF
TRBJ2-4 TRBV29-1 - CSVESQLGDIQYF
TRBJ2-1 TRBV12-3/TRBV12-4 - CASSRQALSSYNEQFF
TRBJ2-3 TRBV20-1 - CSAPPTSADTQYF
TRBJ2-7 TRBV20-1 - CSARSVGEQYF
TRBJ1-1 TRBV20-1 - CSAQRDWWAVNTEAFF
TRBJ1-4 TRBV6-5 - CASSYQATRAANEKLFF
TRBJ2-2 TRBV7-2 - CASSPAGGELFF
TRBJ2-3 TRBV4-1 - CASSQDRAGPDTQYF